This section outlines one T cell receptor beta chain sequence together with its context. What it binds is not known. The sample's time point: blood 2 weeks post-SBRT. Stated treatment: 15 Gy SBRT to primary tumor, nephrectomy 4 weeks later. After SBRT, blood was collected at 2 and 4 weeks, plus baseline. The data are from a study of radiation and T cells in renal cell carcinoma. Study-level background: Nephrectomy followed 15 Gy stereotactic body radiation by 4 weeks. Study-wide results and limits: From baseline, blood top tumor clonotypes peaked at 2 weeks post-radiation.

Data came from immunoSEQ multiplex PCR; TCRdb stores just in-frame clones and leaves some out. The table lists fewer than 150,000 clones, more than 75% of them singletons, with nearly 6% in the top ten. The receptor was derived from a woman in her sixties or seventies with renal cell carcinoma. Source: blood, taken from a patient whose treatment included radiotherapy and nephrectomy.

The CDR3 nucleotides read TGTGCCAGCAGCTCGACAGGGAGTGAGACCCAGTACTTC. This translates into CASSSTGSETQYF. This rearrangement joins TRBV5-4 to TRBJ2-5; 7 bases are a match to TRBD1. The CDR3 totals 13 residues. V gave up 3 bases and J gave up 5 bases; unmatched junction bases: 4. Germline lookup yields CDR1 SGHNT and CDR2 YYREEE (reference sequence).